Presented here are 27 T cell receptor beta chains from one specimen sequenced in a study of tumor-infiltrating lymphocytes in localized non-small cell lung cancer. TCRdb keeps only in-frame clones here, not all; method: immunoSEQ multiplex PCR. The table records about 4,900 clones, approximately 71% of them present only once. Sequenced material: lung tumor tissue. The receptors derive from a human donor with non-small cell lung cancer.

This rearrangement joins TRBV29-1 to TRBJ2-6, with unresolved D. V lost 4 bases, J lost 5 bases, and 18 bases lay in between. Germline V gives CDR1 SQVTM, CDR2 ANQGSEA. CDR3 length: 16 amino acids. Here the CDR3 reads CSVAYALQSRANVLTF. CDR3 DNA sequence: TGCAGCGTTGCTTATGCACTACAAAGTCGGGCCAACGTCCTGACTTTC.

The rearrangement joins TRBV6-6 to TRBJ2-7, with 10 bases that match TRBD1. The CDR3 runs to 14 residues. Germline V gene data show CDR1 as MNHNY and CDR2 as SVGAGI (reference sequence). After removal of 6 bases from V and 3 bases from J, the junction contained 5 bases not matched to a gene. The CDR3, as DNA: TGTGCCAGCAGGCAAGGACAGGGGGTCTACGAGCAGTACGTC. Residues: CASRQGQGVYEQYV.

This clone turned up a few times. The chain couples TRBV5-4 to TRBJ1-2; D gene ambiguous. There are 13 residues in the CDR3. V lost 0 bases and J 8 bases, leaving 11 bases between the germline ends. Per the germline V gene, CDR1 is SGHNT and CDR2 is YYREEE (reference sequence). The CDR3 sequence is CASSLARSAGYTF. In DNA form, the CDR3 reads TGTGCCAGCAGCTTGGCCAGGTCTGCGGGCTACACCTTC.

The chain recombines TRBV7-9 with TRBJ2-2, with D perhaps TRBD1 or TRBD2 (5 bases each). With 3 bases removed from V and 0 bases from J, the gap between germline ends came to 20 bases. CDR1 and CDR2 from the germline V gene are SEHNR and FQNEAQ (reference sequence). The CDR3 is 19 amino acids. This chain's CDR3 is CASSFLYPWGSANTGELFF. The CDR3 region has the DNA TGTGCCAGCAGCTTCCTGTACCCTTGGGGGTCCGCGAACACCGGGGAGCTGTTTTTT.

This clone has just a few counts. This rearrangement joins TRBV7-8 to TRBJ1-4; no clear D gene. This CDR3 contains 16 residues. Trimming removed 2 bases at V and 4 bases at J, with 14 bases between. Germline assignment: CDR1 SGHVS and CDR2 FQNEAQ. Here the CDR3 reads CASSLRSGWGNEKLFF. The CDR3 DNA is TGTGCCAGCAGCTTACGGTCCGGGTGGGGTAATGAAAAACTGTTTTTT. Full variable domain (remainder filled in from reference TRBV7-8 and TRBJ1-4): GAGVSQSPRYKVAKRGQDVALRCDPISGHVSLFWYQQALGQGPEFLTYFQNEAQLDKSGLPSDRFFAERPEGSVSTLKIQRTQQEDSAVYLCASSLRSGWGNEKLFFGSGTQLSVL.

The chain links TRBV30 to TRBJ2-2; 7 bases agree with TRBD1. In germline, CDR1 is GTSNPN, CDR2 SVGIG (reference sequence). J gave up 2 bases and V 2 bases, and 5 bases lay outside the gene matches. The CDR3 covers 15 residues. CDR3 in DNA: TGTGCCTGGAGTAGGGACAGCTTTAACACCGGGGAGCTGTTTTTT. Protein product: CAWSRDSFNTGELFF.

This clone was seen more than once but under ten times. The J gene is TRBJ2-2, the V gene TRBV5-1; TRBD1 is a possible D gene (5 bases). The V gene lost 0 bases and the J gene lost 4 bases, with 7 bases spanning the gap. The CDR3 is made up of 14 amino acids. Germline assignment: CDR1 SGHRS and CDR2 YFSETQ. CDR3 sequence (DNA): TGCGCCAGCAGCTTGGGGGGCAGCACCGGGGAGCTGTTTTTT. This sequence encodes CASSLGGSTGELFF. The whole variable domain, filled in from reference TRBV5-1 and TRBJ2-2, reads KAGVTQTPRYLIKTRGQQVTLSCSPISGHRSVSWYQQTPGQGLQFLFEYFSETQRNKGNFPGRFSGRQFSNSRSEMNVSTLELGDSALYLCASSLGGSTGELFFGEGSRLTVL.

The chain recombines TRBV10-3 with TRBJ2-7; D perhaps matches TRBD2 (5 bases). V dropped 3 bases and J dropped 4 bases, with 16 bases sitting between them. Germline V CDR1 and CDR2: ENHRY, SYGVKD. This CDR3 comprises 15 residues. CDR3 region: CAISDVTPRGYEQYV. DNA of the CDR3: TGTGCCATCAGTGACGTGACACCCCGAGGGTACGAGCAGTACGTC.

Concerning this clone: In the same sample, other DNA sequences code for this CDR3. V and J are TRBV9 and TRBJ1-3, with D unresolved. This CDR3 is 12 amino acids long. Germline CDR1 is SGDLS and CDR2 is YYNGEE. Trimming cost V 3 bases and J 6 bases, with 7 bases left between them. CDR3 coding DNA: TGTGCCAGCAGCGCTCGAGAAAACACCATATATTTT. Its translation: CASSARENTIYF. Full variable domain (rest looked up from reference TRBV9 and TRBJ1-3): DSGVTQTPKHLITATGQRVTLRCSPRSGDLSVYWYQQSLDQGLQFLIQYYNGEERAKGNILERFSAQQFPDLHSELNLSSLELGDSALYFCASSARENTIYFGEGSWLTVV.

The chain uses TRBV6-5 and TRBJ1-1; unclear D gene. CDR3 length: 13 amino acids. From germline, CDR1 is MNHEY and CDR2 SVGAGI. The V end was cut by 2 bases, the J end by 2 bases, with 6 bases between. The CDR3 loop is CASSYVANTEAFF. The CDR3, as DNA: TGTGCCAGCAGTTACGTCGCCAACACTGAAGCTTTCTTT.

This chain joins TRBV4-2 and TRBJ2-3; 11 nucleotides line up with TRBD2. This CDR3 region has 19 residues. The junction had 9 bases not matched to a gene; V was cut back by 0 bases and J by 1 base. The germline CDR1 and CDR2 sequences are LGHNA and YNFKEQ. The CDR3 DNA is TGTGCCAGCAGCCAAGATTGGCCTAGCGGGGGGCCCGGCACAGATACGCAGTATTTT. Protein: CASSQDWPSGGPGTDTQYF.

The V call is TRBV11-3, the J call TRBJ2-6; possibly TRBD2 for D (6 bases). The germline V gene encodes CDR1 SGHNT and CDR2 YENEEA. The length of the CDR3 is 18 residues. V lost 7 bases and J lost 0, with 19 bases in between. CDR3 in amino acids: CASKDSVAESSGANVLTF. The CDR3 region has the DNA TGTGCCAGCAAGGATAGTGTAGCGGAGAGCTCTGGGGCCAACGTCCTGACTTTC.

The gene calls are TRBV30 and TRBJ2-2; D gene ambiguous. CDR3 length: 14 residues. Trimming took 7 bases from V and 0 from J, leaving 12 bases between them. CDR1 is GTSNPN and CDR2 is SVGIG in the germline V gene (reference sequence). In DNA, the CDR3 is TGTGCCTCCGCGCAGCGTCCGAACACCGGGGAGCTGTTTTTT. It is translated as CASAQRPNTGELFF.

This rearrangement joins TRBV5-6 to TRBJ2-7; 7 positions match TRBD2. Losses at the gene ends were 3 bases for V and 3 bases for J; bases not matched to a gene: 9. Germline assignment: CDR1 SGHDT and CDR2 YYEEEE. The CDR3 has 15 residues. The CDR3 DNA reads as TGTGCCAGCAGCTCACTAGCGAGTACACTCTACGAGCAGTACTTC. It encodes CASSSLASTLYEQYF.

The V and J genes are TRBV5-6 and TRBJ2-5, with TRBD1 matching 9 bases. The germline CDR1 and CDR2 sequences are SGHDT and YYEEEE. This CDR3 contains 17 residues. The V and J ends lost 3 bases and 2 bases, in that order; junction bases with no gene match: 11. Here the CDR3 DNA reads TGTGCCAGCAGCTCGTACGGCCGGACAGGGGTGCAAGAGACCCAGTACTTC. The encoded protein is CASSSYGRTGVQETQYF.

The CDR3 sequence: CASSPQGSGSSQQFF. Here the CDR3 DNA reads TGTGCCAGCAGCCCCCAGGGGTCGGGGTCTTCTCAGCAGTTCTTC. This chain links TRBV14 with TRBJ2-1, with D possibly TRBD1 on 6 matching bases. This CDR3 is 15 amino acids long. CDR1 and CDR2 (germline): SGHDN, FVKESK. V gave up 4 bases and J gave up 11 bases, with 21 bases separating them.

The V and J genes are TRBV19 and TRBJ2-7, with D possibly TRBD1 on 6 matching bases. Between the trimmed V and J ends, which lost 6 bases and 3 bases, there was a span of 9 bases. In germline, CDR1 is LNHDA, CDR2 SQIVND (reference sequence). The CDR3 has 12 residues. In DNA, the CDR3 is TGTGCCAGTAGCTCAGGGGACTACGAGCAGTACTTC. It codes for CASSSGDYEQYF.

The chain recombines TRBV7-2 with TRBJ1-5; D unclear. The CDR3 is made up of 14 amino acids. Trimming stripped 0 bases from V and 8 bases from J, with 11 bases between. Germline CDR1 reads SGHTA; CDR2 reads FQGNSA. CDR3 sequence (DNA): TGTGCCAGCAGCTTAGCGCCTGAGGGCAAGCCCCAGCATTTT. This translates into CASSLAPEGKPQHF. The entire variable domain, with the rest obtained from reference TRBV7-2 and TRBJ1-5, is as follows: GAGVSQSPSNKVTEKGKDVELRCDPISGHTALYWYRQSLGQGLEFLIYFQGNSAPDKSGLPSDRFSAERTGGSVSTLTIQRTQQEDSAVYLCASSLAPEGKPQHFGDGTRLSIL.

V is TRBV15 and J is TRBJ1-1, with D possibly being TRBD1 (6 bases). The V gene's germline CDR1 is LNHNV and CDR2 YYDKDF (reference sequence). The CDR3 is 19 amino acids. Trimming pared 0 bases from V and 0 bases from J, leaving 20 bases between. In DNA form, the CDR3 reads TGTGCCACCAGCAGAGAGGTGACAGGCCGGAGTTCTTTGAACACTGAAGCTTTCTTT. Translated, it gives CATSREVTGRSSLNTEAFF.

The genes are TRBV7-2 and TRBJ2-1; 14 nucleotides agree with TRBD2. The CDR3 sequence is 18 residues long. CDR1 and CDR2 from the germline V gene are SGHTA and FQGNSA. V lost 0 bases and J lost 6; bases outside the gene matches: 7. The CDR3 loop reads CASSLAPGTSGRGNEQFF. The CDR3 nucleotides are TGTGCCAGCAGCTTAGCGCCCGGGACTAGCGGGAGAGGCAATGAGCAGTTCTTC.

The rearrangement joins TRBV9 to TRBJ2-3; a weak D match, TRBD2 (5 bases). There are 14 residues in the CDR3. The V gene's germline CDR1 is SGDLS and CDR2 YYNGEE. Deletions cut 0 bases from V and 0 bases from J, with 5 bases between. The CDR3 sequence is CASSVGGSTDTQYF. The DNA of the CDR3 is TGTGCCAGCAGCGTAGGCGGGAGCACAGATACGCAGTATTTT.

The chain uses TRBV7-8 and TRBJ2-7; perhaps D is TRBD1 or TRBD2 (5 bases each). The CDR3 length is 15 residues. V was clipped by 5 bases and J by 1 base, with 15 bases between them. CDR1 is SGHVS and CDR2 is FQNEAQ in the germline V gene. The DNA of the CDR3 is TGTGCCAGCAGCCCCGGGCTGGGGGTATCCTACGAGCAGTACTTC. Amino acids: CASSPGLGVSYEQYF.

This clone was seen only once. V gene TRBV11-3 combines with J gene TRBJ2-1, with TRBD1 matching over 11 bases. Losses at the gene ends were 1 base for V and 0 bases for J; bases not matched to a gene: 2. The CDR3 extends over 17 amino acids. Germline CDR1 is SGHNT and CDR2 is YENEEA. The CDR3: CASSLGGQGASYNEQFF. CDR3 DNA sequence: TGTGCCAGCAGCTTAGGCGGACAGGGGGCCTCCTACAATGAGCAGTTCTTC.

The genes are TRBV15 and TRBJ1-1; D call uncertain. The CDR3 totals 13 residues. V was shortened by 0 bases and J by 9 bases, with 11 bases between the two germline ends. Germline V CDR1 and CDR2: LNHNV, YYDKDF (reference sequence). CDR3 DNA sequence: TGTGCCACCAGCAGAGATTATACAGCGAAAGCTTTCTTT. It is translated as CATSRDYTAKAFF.

V usage is TRBV18 and J usage is TRBJ1-2, with D perhaps TRBD1 (5 bases). The CDR3 totals 12 residues. CDR1 KGHSH and CDR2 LQKENI come from the germline V gene. V shed 3 bases and J shed 6 bases, with 8 bases lying between them. The CDR3 region has the DNA TGTGCCAGCTCACCCCAGGGTGATGGCTACACCTTC. Its protein is CASSPQGDGYTF.

In DNA form, the CDR3 reads TGTGCCAGCAGGGAGATCCACGGGACAGCGACCTATGGCTACACCTTC. It codes for CASREIHGTATYGYTF. The V and J genes are TRBV27 and TRBJ1-2; the match to TRBD1 covers 7 bases. CDR1 and CDR2 from the germline V gene are MNHEY and SMNVEV (reference sequence). V dropped 6 bases and J dropped 4; count of bases not matched to a gene: 14. The CDR3 contains 16 residues.

This sequence joins TRBV9 and TRBJ1-3, with D unclear. V was trimmed by 2 bases and J by 4 bases, leaving 22 bases between them. Per the germline V gene, CDR1 is SGDLS and CDR2 is YYNGEE. The CDR3 loop spans 18 amino acids. CDR3 region: CASSVRPVWTSLGNTIYF. The DNA for the CDR3 is TGTGCCAGCAGCGTCCGCCCGGTATGGACCTCTCTGGGAAACACCATATATTTT. The full variable domain, completed using reference TRBV9 and TRBJ1-3, is DSGVTQTPKHLITATGQRVTLRCSPRSGDLSVYWYQQSLDQGLQFLIQYYNGEERAKGNILERFSAQQFPDLHSELNLSSLELGDSALYFCASSVRPVWTSLGNTIYFGEGSWLTVV.